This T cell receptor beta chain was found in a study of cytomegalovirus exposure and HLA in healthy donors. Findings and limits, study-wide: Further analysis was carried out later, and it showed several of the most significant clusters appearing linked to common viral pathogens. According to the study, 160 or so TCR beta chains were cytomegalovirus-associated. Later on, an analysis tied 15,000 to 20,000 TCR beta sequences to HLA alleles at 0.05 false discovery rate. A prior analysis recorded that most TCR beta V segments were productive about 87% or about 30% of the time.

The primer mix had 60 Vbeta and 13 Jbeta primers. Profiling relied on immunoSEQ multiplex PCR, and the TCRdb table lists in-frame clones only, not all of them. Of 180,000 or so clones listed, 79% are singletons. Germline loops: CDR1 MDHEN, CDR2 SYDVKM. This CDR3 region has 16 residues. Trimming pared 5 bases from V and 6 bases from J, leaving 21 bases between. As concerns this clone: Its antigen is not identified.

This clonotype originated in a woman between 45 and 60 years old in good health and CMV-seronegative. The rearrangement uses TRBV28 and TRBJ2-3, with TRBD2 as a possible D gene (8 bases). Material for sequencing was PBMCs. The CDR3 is CASSPPGLGGSDTQYF. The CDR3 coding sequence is TGTGCCAGCAGTCCTCCGGGACTAGGGGGCTCTGATACGCAGTATTTT.